This T cell receptor beta chain was recorded in a study of T-cell reconstitution after alpha-beta-depleted transplantation in children (dated by TCRdb to the mid-2010s). For the study in its entirety: T-cell immune reconstitution after TCRalphabeta/CD19-depleted allogeneic hematopoietic cell transplantation in children was quantitatively tracked in the study by means of TCR repertoire profiling.

Libraries came from PCR. Sequencing used an Illumina HiSeq 2500. To normalize quantification of the TCRbeta repertoire, the TCR libraries were built with molecular barcoding that relied on unique molecular identifiers. The public reads were reprocessed in TCRdb via fastp at Q25 and MiXCR, keeping in-frame beta chains. Duplicate CDR3 protein sequences are folded into a single record with the most common DNA and genes. The sample has approximately 590,000 distinct CDR3 sequences on record, roughly 10% of them singletons. 4% to 5% of the sample is held by the ten biggest clonotypes. The germline V gene provides CDR1 SGHVS and CDR2 FQNEAQ. V is pared back by 2 bases and J by 3 bases, with 10 bases lying between the germline termini. Taken from cysteine to phenylalanine, the CDR3 has 14 residues. Only the CDR3 region is kept as DNA, spanning 42 bases read in frame from base 1. Notes on this clonotype: No cognate antigen has been identified for it. The sample holds no much larger clone one base away, and base qualities are not on file.

The sequencing used PBMCs from the stem cell graft donor, collected from the stem cell graft. The rearrangement combines TRBV7-8 with TRBJ1-1; the D gene assignment is ambiguous. This clonotype originated in a human donor who donated a stem cell graft to a child with acute myeloid leukemia. The DNA sequence reads TGTGCCAGCAGCTTACCGAGGGTACACACTGAAGCTTTCTTT. It specifies CASSLPRVHTEAFF.